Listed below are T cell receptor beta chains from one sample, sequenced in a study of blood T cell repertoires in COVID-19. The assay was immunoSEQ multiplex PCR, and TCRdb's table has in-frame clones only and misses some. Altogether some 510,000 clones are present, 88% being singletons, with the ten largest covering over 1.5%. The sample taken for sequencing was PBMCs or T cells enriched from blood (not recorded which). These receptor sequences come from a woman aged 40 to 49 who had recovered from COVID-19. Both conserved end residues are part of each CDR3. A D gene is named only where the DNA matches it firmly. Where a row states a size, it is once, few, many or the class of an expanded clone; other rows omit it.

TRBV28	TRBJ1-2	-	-	TGTGCCAGCAGTTCGTGGAGGATGAACAGCTATGGCTACACCTTC	CASSSWRMNSYGYTF
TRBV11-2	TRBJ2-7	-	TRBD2	TGTGCCAGCAGCCCCTGGGGGGAGGGCCCCGACGAGCAGTACTTC	CASSPWGEGPDEQYF
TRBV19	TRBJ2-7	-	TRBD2	TGTGCCAGTAGCACCACTAGCGGGAGTTCCTACGAGCAGTACTTC	CASSTTSGSSYEQYF
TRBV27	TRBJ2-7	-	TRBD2	TGTGCCAGCAGAATACCGGGACTAGCGGGAGCCGAGCAGTACTTC	CASRIPGLAGAEQYF
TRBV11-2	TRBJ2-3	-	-	TGTGCCAGCAGCTTGGAAGAAAACAGGGACCCAGATACGCAGTATTTT	CASSLEENRDPDTQYF
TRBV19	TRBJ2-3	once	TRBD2	TGTGCCAGTAGTATAGGTAGTAGCGGGGATACGCAGTATTTT	CASSIGSSGDTQYF
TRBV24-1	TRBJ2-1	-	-	TGTGCCACCAGTGATCTTAGTAATGAGCAGTTCTTC	CATSDLSNEQFF
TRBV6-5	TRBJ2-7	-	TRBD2	TGTGCCAGCAGCCTCGGGGGGGAGGAGCAGTACTTC	CASSLGGEEQYF
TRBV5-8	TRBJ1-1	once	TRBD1	TGTGCCAGCAGTCTGGGACAGCCGAACACTGAAGCTTTCTTT	CASSLGQPNTEAFF
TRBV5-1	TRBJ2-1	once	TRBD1	TGCGCCAGCGGCCCTCACCGGGACAGGGGGGTCAATGAGCAGTTCTTC	CASGPHRDRGVNEQFF
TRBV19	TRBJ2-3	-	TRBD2	TGTGCCAGTAGTATAGGAATAGCGGGGGGTTCCGATACGCAGTATTTT	CASSIGIAGGSDTQYF
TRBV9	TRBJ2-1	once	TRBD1	TGTGCCAGCAGCACGGCCGGGACAGGGGTTTTTGGCTCCTACAATGAGCAGTTCTTC	CASSTAGTGVFGSYNEQFF
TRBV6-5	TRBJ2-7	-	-	TGTGCCAGCAGGACTAGGACTTACGGCGAGCAGTACTTC	CASRTRTYGEQYF
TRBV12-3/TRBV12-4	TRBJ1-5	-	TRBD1	TGTGCCAGCAGGGAAGGAGGGGGCGGGACCCAGCATTTT	CASREGGGGTQHF
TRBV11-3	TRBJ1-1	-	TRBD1	TGTGCCAGCAGCTTAGTCCGACAGGGGGCCTGGGAGGACACTGAAGCTTTCTTT	CASSLVRQGAWEDTEAFF
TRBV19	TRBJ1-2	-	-	TGTGCCAGTAGCGTTGGAACCGGGACAAAGAATGGCTACACCTTC	CASSVGTGTKNGYTF
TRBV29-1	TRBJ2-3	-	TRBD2	TGCAGCGTCGCTTTACTAGCGGACACTAGCACAGATACGCAGTATTTT	CSVALLADTSTDTQYF
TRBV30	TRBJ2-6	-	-	TGTGCCTGGAGTGTAAGGGAGCTCAACGTCCTGACTTTC	CAWSVRELNVLTF
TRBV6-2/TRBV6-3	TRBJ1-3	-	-	TGTGCCAGCAGTCCCGGACACCGGTTTGCCATATATTTT	CASSPGHRFAIYF
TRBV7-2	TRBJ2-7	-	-	TGTGCCAGCAGCTTAGTATTACAGAGCTCCTACGAGCAGTACTTC	CASSLVLQSSYEQYF
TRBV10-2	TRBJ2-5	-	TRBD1	TGCGCCAGCAGTGAGGGACAGGGGTCCGAGACCCAGTACTTC	CASSEGQGSETQYF
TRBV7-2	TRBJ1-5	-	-	TGTGCCAGCAGCTTAGAGGGGTTTCGCAATCAGCCCCAGCATTTT	CASSLEGFRNQPQHF
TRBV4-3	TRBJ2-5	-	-	TGCGCCAGCAGCCAAACAGGGCAAGAGACCCAGTACTTC	CASSQTGQETQYF
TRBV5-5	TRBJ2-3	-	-	TGTGCCAGCAGCCCGGAGGTACTATCCGTCGATACGCAGTATTTT	CASSPEVLSVDTQYF
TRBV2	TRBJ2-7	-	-	TGTGCCAGCAGAGGTGGGGCTAGGGAGCAGTACTTC	CASRGGAREQYF
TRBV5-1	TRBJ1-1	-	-	TGCGCCAGCCGCCCCGGGCTGGGAGGTGATGTTGACACTGAAGCTTTCTTT	CASRPGLGGDVDTEAFF
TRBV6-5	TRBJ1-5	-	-	TGTGCCAGCAGGGGGCCAGGCCGGCCCCAGCATTTT	CASRGPGRPQHF
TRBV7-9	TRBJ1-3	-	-	TGTGCCAGCAGCTGGGGGACTGAAGGAAACACCATATATTTT	CASSWGTEGNTIYF
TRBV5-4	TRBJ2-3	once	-	TGTGCCAGCAGCTTGGAACGGGGGAGAGGGCAGTATTTT	CASSLERGRGQYF
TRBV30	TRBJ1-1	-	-	TGTGCCTGGAGTGTAGCGTTCGGATTGAACACTGAAGCTTTCTTT	CAWSVAFGLNTEAFF
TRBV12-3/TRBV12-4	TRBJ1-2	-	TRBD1	TGTGCCAGCAGTAGCGGACAGGACTATGGCTACACCTTC	CASSSGQDYGYTF
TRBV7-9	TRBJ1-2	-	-	TGTGCCAGCAGCTTAGTAACCAGGAATGGCTACACCTTC	CASSLVTRNGYTF
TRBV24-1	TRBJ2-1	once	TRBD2	TGTGCCACCAGTGATTACCGGGGGGCCTACAATGAGCAGTTCTTC	CATSDYRGAYNEQFF
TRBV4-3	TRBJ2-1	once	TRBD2	TGCGCCAGCAGCCAATTAGCGGGAGGGAACTCCAATGAGCAGTTCTTC	CASSQLAGGNSNEQFF
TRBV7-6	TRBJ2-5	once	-	TGTGCCAGCAGTGTACTAGCCGGGGGAAGTCTCAAGACCCAGTACTTC	CASSVLAGGSLKTQYF
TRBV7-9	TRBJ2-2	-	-	TGTGCCAGCAGCTTAGGGGGGGATTACCCCGGGGAGCTGTTTTTT	CASSLGGDYPGELFF
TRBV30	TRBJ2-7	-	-	TGTGCCTTCCAGGGAAGCGAGCAGTACTTC	CAFQGSEQYF
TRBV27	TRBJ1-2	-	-	TGTGCCAGCAGTTTTCGGGAAGGACTGGAGGGCTACACCTTC	CASSFREGLEGYTF
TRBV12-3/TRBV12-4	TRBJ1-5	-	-	TGTGCCAGCAGTCGGCTGACAGATCAGCCCCAGCATTTT	CASSRLTDQPQHF
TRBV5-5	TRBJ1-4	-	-	TGTGCCAGCAGCTTCGCGGTTCAGGGTCGGGATGAAAAACTGTTTTTT	CASSFAVQGRDEKLFF
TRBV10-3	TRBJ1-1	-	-	TGTGCCATCAATACGGGACACCAGAACACTGAAGCTTTCTTT	CAINTGHQNTEAFF
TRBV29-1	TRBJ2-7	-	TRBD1	TGCAGCGTTGAAGGGAGACAGGGCGCGTCGGGGCAGTACTTC	CSVEGRQGASGQYF
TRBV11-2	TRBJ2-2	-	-	TGTGCCAGCAGCGCAAATATAGGACAGTTGCCCGCCGGGGAGCTGTTTTTT	CASSANIGQLPAGELFF
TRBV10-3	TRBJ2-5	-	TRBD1	TGTGCCATCAGCCCCGGGACAGACCCAGAGACCCAGTACTTC	CAISPGTDPETQYF
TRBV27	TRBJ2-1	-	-	TGTGCCAGCTCCGGGACAAACAATGAGCAGTTCTTC	CASSGTNNEQFF
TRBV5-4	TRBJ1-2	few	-	TGTGCCAGCAGCTTCGGAGACAGGAACCGCTACACCTTC	CASSFGDRNRYTF
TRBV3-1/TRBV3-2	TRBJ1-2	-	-	TGTGCCAGCAGCCAAGATCCAACAAGCTATGGCTACACCTTC	CASSQDPTSYGYTF
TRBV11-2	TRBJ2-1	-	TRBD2	TGTGCCAGCAGCTTAGTAGCGGGAGGTACCTACAATGAGCAGTTCTTC	CASSLVAGGTYNEQFF
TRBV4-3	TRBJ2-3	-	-	TGCGCCAGCAGCCAAGATCCCGGACTTACAGATACGCAGTATTTT	CASSQDPGLTDTQYF
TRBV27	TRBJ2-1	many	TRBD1	TGTGCCAGCAGTCTACACCCCACAGGGGGGCCGAACAATGAGCAGTTCTTC	CASSLHPTGGPNNEQFF
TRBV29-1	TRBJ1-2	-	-	TGCAGCGTTGAATGGACTTTGAGGGACTATGGCTACACCTTC	CSVEWTLRDYGYTF
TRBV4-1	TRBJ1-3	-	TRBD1	TGCGCCAGCAGCCAACAACAGGGGCCATCTGGAAACACCATATATTTT	CASSQQQGPSGNTIYF
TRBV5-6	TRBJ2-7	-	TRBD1	TGTGCCAGCAGCATGGAGGTCAGGGGGCCCCAAGCCTACGAGCAGTACTTC	CASSMEVRGPQAYEQYF
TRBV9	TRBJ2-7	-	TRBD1	TGTGCCAGCAGCGCGCGGGACAGGGAGGCCGAGCAGTACTTC	CASSARDREAEQYF